This TCR beta chain was retrieved from a study of T-cell memory formation after mild COVID-19. Study details: TCR clustering was largely donor specific.

Whole-study findings and limits: CD8+ contracting clones occupied EMRA, while CD4+ ones occupied mainly CM and EM.

The CDR3 sequence is 14 residues long. CDR1 and CDR2 from the germline V gene are SGHDT and YYEEEE. V lost 3 bases and J lost 8, with 15 bases in between. TCRdb reanalysed the 5' RACE reads using MiXCR and keeps one entry per CDR3 protein. Among approximately 190,000 distinct CDR3 sequences listed, 15% to 20% were seen once. This clonotype was recorded once. No antigen is known for it. Source material: PBMCs or a T cell subset sorted from them (not recorded which). The chain recombines TRBV5-6 with TRBJ1-5; D is perhaps TRBD1 (5 bases). The origin of this receptor is an adult woman who had mild COVID-19 (a few samples of this study predate the infection). Cell type and time point are not known. The CDR3 coding sequence is TGTGCCAGCAGCTCCCGGGACGCCGGAGAGCCCCAGCATTTT. Protein sequence: CASSSRDAGEPQHF.